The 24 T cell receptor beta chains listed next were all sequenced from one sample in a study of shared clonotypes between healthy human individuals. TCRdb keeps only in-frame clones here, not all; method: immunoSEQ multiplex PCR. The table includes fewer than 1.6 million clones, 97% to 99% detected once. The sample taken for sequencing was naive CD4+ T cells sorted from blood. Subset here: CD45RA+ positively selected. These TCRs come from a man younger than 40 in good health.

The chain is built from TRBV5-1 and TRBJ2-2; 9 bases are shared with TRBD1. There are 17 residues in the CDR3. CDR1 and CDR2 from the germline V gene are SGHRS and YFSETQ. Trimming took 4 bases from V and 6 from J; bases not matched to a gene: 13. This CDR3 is CASSPSGTGSNPGELFF. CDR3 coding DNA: TGCGCCAGCAGCCCGAGTGGGACAGGGTCTAATCCCGGGGAGCTGTTTTTT.

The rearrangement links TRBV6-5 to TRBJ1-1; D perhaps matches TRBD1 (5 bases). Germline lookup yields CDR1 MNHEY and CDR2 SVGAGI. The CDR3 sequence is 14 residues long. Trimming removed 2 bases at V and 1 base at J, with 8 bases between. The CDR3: CASSYQGENTEAFF. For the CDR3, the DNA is TGTGCCAGCAGTTACCAGGGCGAGAACACTGAAGCTTTCTTT.

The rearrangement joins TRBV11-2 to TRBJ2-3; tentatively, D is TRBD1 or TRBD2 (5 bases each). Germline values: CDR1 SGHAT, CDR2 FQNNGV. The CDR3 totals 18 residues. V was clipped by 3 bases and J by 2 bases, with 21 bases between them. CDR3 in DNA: TGTGCCAGCAGCTTTACCCCCGGGACCCCAGGTGACACAGATACGCAGTATTTT. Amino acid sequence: CASSFTPGTPGDTDTQYF. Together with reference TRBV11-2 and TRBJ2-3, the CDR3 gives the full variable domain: EAGVAQSPRYKIIEKRQSVAFWCNPISGHATLYWYQQILGQGPKLLIQFQNNGVVDDSQLPKDRFSAERLKGVDSTLKIQPAKLEDSAVYLCASSFTPGTPGDTDTQYFGPGTRLTVL.

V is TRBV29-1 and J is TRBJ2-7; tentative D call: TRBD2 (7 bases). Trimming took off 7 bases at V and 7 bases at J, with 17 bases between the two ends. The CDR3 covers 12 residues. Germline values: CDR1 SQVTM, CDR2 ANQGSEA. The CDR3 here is CSAHGGAVEQYF. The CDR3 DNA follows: TGCAGCGCCCATGGGGGGGCAGTTGAGCAGTACTTC.

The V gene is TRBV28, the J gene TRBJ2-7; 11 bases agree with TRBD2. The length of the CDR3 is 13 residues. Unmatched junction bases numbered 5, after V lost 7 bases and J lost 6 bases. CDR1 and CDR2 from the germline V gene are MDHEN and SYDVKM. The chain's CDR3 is CASITSGRGEQYF. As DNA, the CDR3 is TGTGCCAGCATCACTAGCGGGAGAGGCGAGCAGTACTTC. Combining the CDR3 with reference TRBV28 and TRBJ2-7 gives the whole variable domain DVKVTQSSRYLVKRTGEKVFLECVQDMDHENMFWYRQDPGLGLRLIYFSYDVKMKEKGDIPEGYSVSREKKERFSLILESASTNQTSMYLCASITSGRGEQYFGPGTRLTVT.

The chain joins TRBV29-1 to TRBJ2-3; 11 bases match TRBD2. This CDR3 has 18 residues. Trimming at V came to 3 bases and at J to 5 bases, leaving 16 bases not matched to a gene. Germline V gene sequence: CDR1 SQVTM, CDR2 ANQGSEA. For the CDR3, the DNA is TGCAGCGTTGACGTAGCGGGAGGGACAGTCCCTTCGGGAGATACGCAGTATTTT. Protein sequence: CSVDVAGGTVPSGDTQYF.

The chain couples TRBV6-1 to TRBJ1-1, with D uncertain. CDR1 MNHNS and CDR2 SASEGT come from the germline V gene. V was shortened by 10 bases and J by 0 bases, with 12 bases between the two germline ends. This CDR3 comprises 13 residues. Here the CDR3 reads CATPTGMNTEAFF. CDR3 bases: TGTGCCACCCCGACCGGTATGAACACTGAAGCTTTCTTT.

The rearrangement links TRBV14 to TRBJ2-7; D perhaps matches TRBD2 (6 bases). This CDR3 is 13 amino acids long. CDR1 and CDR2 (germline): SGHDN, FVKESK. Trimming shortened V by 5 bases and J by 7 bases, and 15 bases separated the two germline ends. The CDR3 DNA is TGTGCCAGCAGCGCCCAGGCGACTAGGGAGCAGTACTTC. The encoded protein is CASSAQATREQYF. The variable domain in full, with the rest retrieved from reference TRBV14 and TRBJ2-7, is EAGVTQFPSHSVIEKGQTVTLRCDPISGHDNLYWYRRVMGKEIKFLLHFVKESKQDESGMPNNRFLAERTGGTYSTLKVQPAELEDSGVYFCASSAQATREQYFGPGTRLTVT.

The CDR3 here is CASSFPGELFF. The CDR3 DNA sequence: TGTGCCAGCAGCTTTCCCGGGGAGCTGTTTTTT. The chain joins TRBV11-2 to TRBJ2-2; no clear D. The CDR3 covers 11 residues. Germline V gene data show CDR1 as SGHAT and CDR2 as FQNNGV. V lost 3 bases to trimming and J lost 6 bases, with 2 bases between them.

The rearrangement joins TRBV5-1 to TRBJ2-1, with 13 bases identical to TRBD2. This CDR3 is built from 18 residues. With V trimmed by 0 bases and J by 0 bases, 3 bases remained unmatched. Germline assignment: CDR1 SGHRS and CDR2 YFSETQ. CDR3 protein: CASSLATSGGSSYNEQFF. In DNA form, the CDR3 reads TGCGCCAGCAGCTTGGCGACTAGCGGGGGGAGCTCCTACAATGAGCAGTTCTTC.

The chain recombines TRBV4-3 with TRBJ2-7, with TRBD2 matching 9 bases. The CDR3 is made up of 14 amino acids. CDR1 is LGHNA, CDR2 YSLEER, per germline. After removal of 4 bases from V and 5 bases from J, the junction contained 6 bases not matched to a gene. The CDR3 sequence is CASSPRSGGHEQYF. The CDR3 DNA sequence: TGCGCCAGCAGCCCACGAAGCGGGGGGCACGAGCAGTACTTC.

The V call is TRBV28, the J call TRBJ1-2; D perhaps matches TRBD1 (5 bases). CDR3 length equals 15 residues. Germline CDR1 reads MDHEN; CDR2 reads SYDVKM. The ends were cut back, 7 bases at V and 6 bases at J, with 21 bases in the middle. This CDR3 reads CASNPFRGRVDGYTF. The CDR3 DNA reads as TGTGCCAGCAATCCCTTTCGCGGCAGGGTAGATGGCTACACCTTC.

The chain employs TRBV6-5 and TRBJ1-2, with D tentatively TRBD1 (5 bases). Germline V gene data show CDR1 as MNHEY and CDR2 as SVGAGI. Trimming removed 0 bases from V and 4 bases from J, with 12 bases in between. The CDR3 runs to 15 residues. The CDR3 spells CASSYSPTTVYGYTF. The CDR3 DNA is TGTGCCAGCAGTTACTCTCCGACGACAGTCTATGGCTACACCTTC.

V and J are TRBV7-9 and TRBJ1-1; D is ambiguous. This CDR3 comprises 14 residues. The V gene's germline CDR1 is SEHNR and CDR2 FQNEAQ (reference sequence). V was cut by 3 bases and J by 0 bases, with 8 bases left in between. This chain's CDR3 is CASSLSQMNTEAFF. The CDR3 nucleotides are TGTGCCAGCAGCTTGAGTCAGATGAACACTGAAGCTTTCTTT.

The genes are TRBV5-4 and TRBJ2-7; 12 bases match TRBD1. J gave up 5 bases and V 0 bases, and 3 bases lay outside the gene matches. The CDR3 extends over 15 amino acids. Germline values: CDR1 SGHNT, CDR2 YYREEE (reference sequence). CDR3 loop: CASSLGGQGADEQYF. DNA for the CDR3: TGTGCCAGCAGCTTGGGGGGACAGGGGGCCGACGAGCAGTACTTC. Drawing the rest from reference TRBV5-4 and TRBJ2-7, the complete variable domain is ETGVTQSPTHLIKTRGQQVTLRCSSQSGHNTVSWYQQALGQGPQFIFQYYREEENGRGNFPPRFSGLQFPNYSSELNVNALELDDSALYLCASSLGGQGADEQYFGPGTRLTVT.

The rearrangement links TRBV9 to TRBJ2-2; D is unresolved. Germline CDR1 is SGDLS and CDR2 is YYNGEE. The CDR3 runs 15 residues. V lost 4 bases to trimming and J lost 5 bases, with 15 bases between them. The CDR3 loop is CASSLEPVQTGELFF. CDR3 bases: TGTGCCAGCAGCCTTGAGCCCGTCCAGACCGGGGAGCTGTTTTTT.

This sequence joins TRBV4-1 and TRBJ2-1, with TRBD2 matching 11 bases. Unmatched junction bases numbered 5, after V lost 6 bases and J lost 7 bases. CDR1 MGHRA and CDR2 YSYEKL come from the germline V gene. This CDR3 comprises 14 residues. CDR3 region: CASRRLAGYNEQFF. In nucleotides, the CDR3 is TGCGCCAGCAGAAGACTAGCGGGGTATAATGAGCAGTTCTTC.

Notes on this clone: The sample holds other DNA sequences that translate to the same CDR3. The CDR3 loop is CAISGPNNEQFF. The CDR3 nucleotides read TGTGCCATTTCCGGGCCGAACAATGAGCAGTTCTTC. This chain links TRBV10-3 with TRBJ2-1; unclear D gene. Germline-derived CDR1 and CDR2 are ENHRY and SYGVKD. The CDR3 extends over 12 amino acids. V was shortened by 9 bases and J by 5 bases, with 11 bases between the two germline ends.

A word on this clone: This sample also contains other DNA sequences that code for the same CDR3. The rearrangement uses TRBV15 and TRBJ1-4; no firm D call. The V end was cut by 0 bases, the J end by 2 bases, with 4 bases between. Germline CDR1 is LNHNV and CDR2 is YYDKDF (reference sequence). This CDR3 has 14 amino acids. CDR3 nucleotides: TGTGCCACCAGCAGAGATCGTACTAATGAAAAACTGTTTTTT. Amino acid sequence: CATSRDRTNEKLFF.

In DNA form, the CDR3 reads TGTGCCAGTAGTATGTGGGGCACAGCTAACTATGGCTACACCTTC. This encodes CASSMWGTANYGYTF. The gene calls are TRBV19 and TRBJ1-2, with D possibly TRBD1 on 5 matching bases. Trimming stripped 3 bases from V and 0 bases from J, with 11 bases between. The germline gives CDR1 LNHDA, CDR2 SQIVND (reference sequence). This CDR3 has 15 amino acids. The entire variable domain, with the rest obtained from reference TRBV19 and TRBJ1-2, is as follows: DGGITQSPKYLFRKEGQNVTLSCEQNLNHDAMYWYRQDPGQGLRLIYYSQIVNDFQKGDIAEGYSVSREKKESFPLTVTSAQKNPTAFYLCASSMWGTANYGYTFGSGTRLTVV.

The CDR3 protein is CASSMQAGRSTERFF. CDR3 sequence (DNA): TGTGCCAGTAGTATGCAGGCAGGAAGGTCTACTGAAAGGTTCTTC. The chain uses TRBV19 and TRBJ2-1; no reliable D call. Looked up from germline, CDR1 is LNHDA and CDR2 is SQIVND (reference sequence). Trimming took 3 bases from V and 15 from J, leaving 24 bases between them. The CDR3 covers 15 residues. Full variable domain (outside the CDR3, taken from reference TRBV19 and TRBJ2-1): DGGITQSPKYLFRKEGQNVTLSCEQNLNHDAMYWYRQDPGQGLRLIYYSQIVNDFQKGDIAEGYSVSREKKESFPLTVTSAQKNPTAFYLCASSMQAGRSTERFFGPGTRLTVL.

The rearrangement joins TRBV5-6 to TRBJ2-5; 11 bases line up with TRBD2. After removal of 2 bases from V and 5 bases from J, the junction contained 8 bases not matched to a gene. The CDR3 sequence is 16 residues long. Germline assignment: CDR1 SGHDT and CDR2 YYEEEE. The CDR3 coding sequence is TGTGCCAGCAGCTTACTAGCGGGAGTGTCCTCGGAGACCCAGTACTTC. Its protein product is CASSLLAGVSSETQYF.

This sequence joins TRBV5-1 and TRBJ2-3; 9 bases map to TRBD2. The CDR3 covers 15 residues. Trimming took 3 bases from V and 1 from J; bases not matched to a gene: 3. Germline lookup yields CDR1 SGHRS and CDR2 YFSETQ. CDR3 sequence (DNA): TGCGCCAGCAGCTCGACTAGCGGAGGCACAGATACGCAGTATTTT. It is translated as CASSSTSGGTDTQYF.

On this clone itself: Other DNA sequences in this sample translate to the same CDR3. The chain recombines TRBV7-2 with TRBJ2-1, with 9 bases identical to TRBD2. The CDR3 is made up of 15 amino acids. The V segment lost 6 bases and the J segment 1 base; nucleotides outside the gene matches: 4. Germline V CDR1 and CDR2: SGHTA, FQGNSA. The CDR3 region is CASSFSGSSYNEQFF. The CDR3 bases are TGTGCCAGCAGTTTTAGCGGGAGTTCCTACAATGAGCAGTTCTTC.